This T cell receptor beta chain was sequenced for a study of early T cells in non-severe SARS-CoV-2 infection. Study-level information: Whole-blood bulk RNA, unsorted, was sequenced, and chains were unpaired.

Points on this clonotype: Its specificity is not known.

Individual cDNA molecules were tagged with unique molecular identifiers, the study reported. TCRdb used MiXCR to reprocess the 5' RACE reads, holding one entry per CDR3 protein. The table has roughly 51,000 distinct CDR3 sequences, 5.5% to 7.5% seen once; the top ten hold under 5%. Findings of the study overall: VDJdb matches were skewed toward anti-spike CD8 T cell responses.

This CDR3 spans 15 amino acids. V dropped 5 bases and J dropped 4; count of bases not matched to a gene: 4. Germline CDR1 reads SGHVS; CDR2 reads FNYEAQ. The J gene is TRBJ2-2, the V gene TRBV7-6; TRBD2 matches 10 bases. Source material: whole blood. This TCR came from an adult who was a healthcare worker with PCR-confirmed SARS-CoV-2 infection or an uninfected control (not recorded which). The DNA for the CDR3 is TGTGCCAGCAGCCCTAGCGGGGGTAGCACCGGGGAGCTGTTTTTT. This encodes CASSPSGGSTGELFF.